These T cell receptor beta chains were read from a single sample in a study of blood T cell repertoires in COVID-19. Produced via immunoSEQ multiplex PCR; TCRdb's table is partial and in-frame only. The table shows around 80,000 clones, with 75% to 85% occurring only once. The sample taken for sequencing was peripheral blood. The receptor source for this set is a human donor in a cohort sampled during active COVID-19. Both conserved end residues are part of each CDR3. The D gene is left open where the match is weak. Expanded clones get a size class; other rows say once, few or many, or leave the size out.

>TRBD1|-|TRBJ1-6|TRBV2
TGTGCCAGCAGTCCCGACAGGGTCGATTCACCCCTCCACTTT
CASSPDRVDSPLHF
>TRBD1|once|TRBJ2-1|TRBV2
TGTGCCAGCAGTGATCGAGGGGGCGCCTACAATGAGCAGTTCTTC
CASSDRGGAYNEQFF
>-|-|TRBJ2-7|TRBV11-2
TGTGCCAGCAGCCCGGCCTACGAGCAGTACTTC
CASSPAYEQYF
>TRBD2|-|TRBJ2-7|TRBV28
TGTGCCAGCAGTCCGCCGGCGGGGGTCGAGCAGTACTTC
CASSPPAGVEQYF
>-|-|TRBJ2-3|TRBV18
TGTGCCAGCTCACCACCGGCCCCGGATACGCAGTATTTT
CASSPPAPDTQYF
>-|few|TRBJ1-1|TRBV5-1
TGCGCCAGCAGCGATCCACAGGGTTTCAGCACTGAAGCTTTCTTT
CASSDPQGFSTEAFF
>-|-|TRBJ1-2|TRBV15
TGTGCCACCAGGCCGCCAGGACAATATGGCTACACCTTC
CATRPPGQYGYTF
>TRBD1|few|TRBJ1-2|TRBV18
TGTGCCACCCTTAACCCGGACAGGGTTGGTGGCTACACCTTC
CATLNPDRVGGYTF
>-|once|TRBJ1-4|TRBV5-1
TGCGCCAGCAGCTCCAGGACTTACGAAAAACTGTTTTTT
CASSSRTYEKLFF
>-|few|TRBJ1-1|TRBV24-1
TGTGCCACCAGTGATTCATGGAACACTGAAGCTTTCTTT
CATSDSWNTEAFF
>TRBD1|-|TRBJ1-1|TRBV5-4
TGTGCCAGCAGCCCTCGACAGGGGAGGGCTACTGAAGCTTTCTTT
CASSPRQGRATEAFF
>-|-|TRBJ2-7|TRBV6-1
TGTGCCAGCAGTGCTTACAGGACCTACTACGAGCAGTACTTC
CASSAYRTYYEQYF
>-|-|TRBJ1-6|TRBV7-6
TGTGCCAGCAGCTTGGACACCAATTCACCCCTCCACTTT
CASSLDTNSPLHF
>-|once|TRBJ2-3|TRBV2
TGTGCCAGCAGTCCAACAGATACGCAGTATTTT
CASSPTDTQYF
>-|-|TRBJ2-7|TRBV2
TGTGCCAGCAGCCCCGGACTTCTAACCTACGAGCAGTACTTC
CASSPGLLTYEQYF
>-|-|TRBJ1-1|TRBV10-2
TGCGCCAGCAGGACGGGTTATTCGAACACTGAAGCTTTCTTT
CASRTGYSNTEAFF
>TRBD1|-|TRBJ1-3|TRBV5-1
TGCGCCAGCAGCCCGGGACAGGGGAGCAACACCATATATTTT
CASSPGQGSNTIYF
>-|-|TRBJ2-7|TRBV7-9
TGTGCCAGCAGCGGGCCGGGGAGTACCTACGAGCAGTACTTC
CASSGPGSTYEQYF
>-|-|TRBJ1-1|TRBV10-1
TGCGCCAGCAGTGAGGGGGGACTGAGCACTGAAGCTTTCTTT
CASSEGGLSTEAFF
>-|-|TRBJ1-1|TRBV24-1
TGTGCCACCAGGGAGGGGGGGAGGCCTGAAGCTTTCTTT
CATREGGRPEAFF